The rows below give T cell receptor beta chains drawn from one sample of a study of OX40 agonist ivuxolimab in advanced cancers. The assay was immunoSEQ multiplex PCR, and TCRdb's table has in-frame clones only and misses some. The sample includes some 43,000 clones, 70% to 90% of them seen just once. Sequenced here: CD4+ or CD8+ T cells sorted from blood, sampled in a trial of the OX40 agonist ivuxolimab. Receptors were obtained from an adult with an advanced solid tumor such as melanoma, head and neck, liver or kidney cancer. CDR3s leave out the opening cysteine and the closing phenylalanine or tryptophan. Some rows mark clone size as missing; the rest say once, few, many or name a class of expanded clone.

.	TRBJ1-5	TRBV28	ASSKGVDRIQPQH
.	TRBJ1-5	TRBV4-2	ASSQELGRQPQH
.	TRBJ1-2	TRBV2	ASSVERSGYT
.	TRBJ1-3	TRBV7-7	ASSQDSTSGNTIY
few	TRBJ1-5	TRBV2	ASSSGQGNQPQH
.	TRBJ1-5	TRBV19	ASSITGQPQH
once	TRBJ1-1	TRBV18	ASSPPSLHTEAF
.	TRBJ2-3	TRBV27	ASSLMGGDTQY
.	TRBJ2-4	TRBV19	ASLGGLAKNIQY
.	TRBJ2-7	TRBV11-2	ATTGNSYEQY
.	TRBJ2-1	TRBV7-3	ASRPGVTAGEQF
once	TRBJ2-5	TRBV7-3	ASSFDRAETQY
.	TRBJ2-5	TRBV23-1	ASSQRGTSGTQETQY
.	TRBJ1-5	TRBV7-3	ASSLHHNQPQH
.	TRBJ2-5	TRBV19	ASSITTRGHFTETQY
.	TRBJ2-2	TRBV6-1	ASLGGRAGTGELF
.	.	TRBV11-2	ASSAGLDDEQY
.	TRBJ1-2	TRBV6-5	ASSYKERAGRGYT
.	TRBJ1-2	TRBV2	ASSTTGISGYT
.	TRBJ1-2	TRBV28	ASSPADRGRGGYT
.	TRBJ1-4	TRBV7-9	ASSLAERANEKLF
.	TRBJ2-7	TRBV13	ASSPRDSSGEQY
.	TRBJ2-3	TRBV28	ASRGSTDTQY
.	TRBJ2-7	TRBV2	ASVKGLAGSYEQY
.	TRBJ2-2	TRBV6-1	ASSERGRATGELF
.	TRBJ1-1	TRBV27	ASSLQEGNTEAF
.	TRBJ2-3	TRBV6-5	ASEARDTQY
.	TRBJ2-7	TRBV5-1	ASSLVQGAPYEQY
.	TRBJ1-2	TRBV25-1	ASSGTGDGYT
.	TRBJ1-2	TRBV6-1	ASSPGQGGYT
.	TRBJ1-2	TRBV18	ASSPRATGGYT
.	TRBJ2-5	TRBV5-1	ASSLLGVEETQY
large	TRBJ1-3	TRBV2	ASRLTATSGNTIY
.	TRBJ1-3	TRBV5-3	ARNSPDRKTGNTIY
.	TRBJ2-3	TRBV7-2	ASSLFVADTQY
.	TRBJ1-2	TRBV13	ASSPDREDGYT
.	TRBJ2-4	TRBV16	ASSQLAKNIQY
.	TRBJ1-2	TRBV2	ASSAGTHYGYT
.	TRBJ2-5	TRBV19	ASPPPRQETQY
few	TRBJ2-4	TRBV6-5	ASSSRQGYIQY